This T cell receptor (beta chain) was captured in a study of cytomegalovirus exposure and HLA in healthy donors (dated by TCRdb to about 2017). Background on the whole study: An earlier analysis of some 620 of the donors reported around 280 Gb of sequence data and around 100 million unique TCR beta sequences obtained from about 179 million T cells. The genetic ancestry cluster associated with self-reported Caucasian donors included about 84% of the roughly 410 genotyped donors. Alongside the repertoire data, information on donor age, sex, ethnicity and CMV serostatus was compiled. A later genetic analysis took genome-wide SNP genotypes for about 55% of the roughly 700 donors and used that subset as a discovery cohort. A later analysis re-examined previously published TCR beta repertoires from just over 650 donors and added high-resolution HLA genotyping to investigate patterns of TCR occurrence. The later analysis used no new phenotypic data to find candidate immune exposures, relying instead on TCR beta sequences and their occurrence across donors. To predict cytomegalovirus infection status, the study brought together high-throughput TCR immunosequencing, statistical association of individual TCRs with disease status, and machine learning. The aim of the study was to test whether cataloging public T cell receptors could identify signatures of past pathogen exposure. Typing coverage varied by locus: about 620-640 donors for A, B, C, DRB1 and DQB1; 500 to 550 for DQA1; about 600 for DPA1; around 450 for DPB1. About five DR-DQ haplotypes were treated as single units for association and clustering because of strong linkage in the cohort. An earlier analysis of roughly 600 of the donors used high-throughput TCR beta sequencing to judge whether each TCR beta V gene segment behaved as functional or pseudogenic. An early release that covered approximately 600 HLA-typed donors contained around 300 gigabases of sequencing data and 85 million to 100 million unique TCR sequences. Both class I and class II loci were covered by HLA typing, at four-digit resolution. The study used immunosequencing to profile the T cell repertoires of more than 650 subjects and linked those repertoires to cytomegalovirus serostatus. All discovery cohort repertoires had been generated using a single sequencing platform. Besides the first cohort of hundreds of subjects, a separate validation cohort made up of 120 different subjects was used. Among 350 to 400 genotyped donors of the cohort, an average of approximately 240,000 unique TCR beta nucleotide sequences were sequenced per donor, roughly 18% of them non-productive.

On this clone: Its antigen is unknown. No base-level quality is on record; no much larger clone is a single base apart.

The library was made by the immunoSEQ multiplex PCR assay. For the multiplex PCR, a mixture combining 60 forward primers for TCR Vbeta segments and 13 reverse primers for TCR Jbeta segments was used. Amplification of the CDR3 region of rearranged TCR beta genes was performed with a multiplex PCR assay on genomic DNA. On the Illumina HiSeq System, the amplified TCR beta libraries were sequenced as 87-base-pair reads. The authors processed their data as follows. A later analysis tallied about 77 million unique TCR beta chains across the 640 or so repertoires, and approximately 11 million of those chains were shared by two or more donors. A nearest-neighbor algorithm error-corrected the raw reads and collapsed the reads into unique sequences, merging closely related sequences to remove PCR and sequencing errors. V, D and J gene segments were assigned by aligning CDR3 sequences to IMGT reference sequences. For a sequence to be retained, a match of at least six nucleotides to both a V gene segment and a J gene segment was required. Rearrangements were called productive when the CDR3 lacked stop codons and stayed in frame with V and J; all others were non-productive. Following IMGT convention, CDR3 was defined as the stretch from the second conserved V-encoded cysteine to the conserved J-encoded phenylalanine. In an earlier analysis of 587 of the donors, sequences lacking an unambiguous match to a single V gene segment were excluded. An earlier analysis of approximately 590 of the donors called V segments functional above 56.7% productive rearrangements and segregating when the between-donor standard deviation exceeded 5%. A statistical classification framework was built to diagnose cytomegalovirus status from the catalog of TCR beta chain sequences. V and J gene assignment, in a later analysis, came from comparing TCR nucleotide sequences with IMGT/GENE-DB human TR gene sequences. Using the TCRdist pipeline, a later analysis assigned CDR3 sequences along with most-parsimonious VDJ recombination scenarios. In a later analysis, each TCR beta chain was defined by its CDR3 amino acid sequence together with its V-gene family, and reads without a unique V-gene family were excluded. A later analysis removed 500 to 600 highly shared, low-generation-probability nucleotide sequences to deal with suspected cross-contamination and a sequencing artifact. In a later analysis, a clonal expansion index for each public chain was calculated from normalized within-repertoire ranks of inferred template counts. In a later analysis, generation probabilities were computed using a VDJ recombination model fitted to out-of-frame rearrangements, and the results were checked against IGoR. A later analysis scored TCR-TCR, TCR-HLA and TCR-CMV co-occurrence with hypergeometric tests, applying a repertoire-size bias correction to TCR pairs. To estimate false discovery rates, a later analysis permuted the HLA or CMV assignments 20 times. In a later analysis, co-occurring TCRs were grouped with DBSCAN, and TCRdist sequence similarity was added when clustering was performed within HLA-allele-positive subsets. Co-occurrence clustering excluded repertoires with fewer than 30,000 or more than 120,000 public chains, plus five with anomalous nucleotide sharing. TCRdb took over this immuneACCESS table, retaining in-frame rearrangements with V and J assigned. Such tables are incomplete; in checked studies, under half of the missing clones stem from an unresolved V gene, and the remainder is unexplained. Clonal size and the V and J genes are those of that table, whereas D and trimming came from the DNA. The sample contains 200,000 to 250,000 clones, more than 75% of them found a single time. The ten top clones hold about 1.2% of the sample.

Study-level results and caveats: A later analysis associated 15,000 to 20,000 TCR beta sequences with specific HLA alleles at a false discovery rate of 0.05. V-gene and J-gene trimming of TCR beta chains was associated with a missense DCLRE1C variant in a later genetic analysis, and the association was replicated in an independent cohort. Cytomegalovirus status was reported to be diagnosed by the classifier with high specificity and sensitivity in both the original and validation cohorts. A group of highly shared sequence variants was considered likely to be a technical artifact of the sequencing pipeline. Most TCR sequences were seen in very few donors, while some public TCRs were found in many individuals. A later analysis reported that several top co-occurrence clusters appeared linked to parvovirus B19, influenza, CMV and Epstein-Barr virus. The authors suggested that the approach could potentially be extended to other disease states and immunological phenotypes. In a later analysis, TCR association rates were found to vary across HLA loci, with the most associated TCRs seen for DRB1 alleles and the fewest for HLA-C alleles. Compared with equally common non-associated chains, HLA-associated TCR beta chains in a later analysis were more clonally expanded and had lower generation probabilities. The study listed 164 TCR beta chains as associated with cytomegalovirus. When HLA alleles, especially DR and DQ, strongly co-occurred, attributing TCR associations to individual alleles was difficult. Only TCR beta chains were sequenced in this cohort, and the absence of alpha or paired-chain data limited detectable features. A further reported finding was that TCR beta sequences accurately predicted the HLA-A and HLA-B alleles for most subjects in the first cohort. Because counts were too low, 15 to 20 rarely observed V segments, including chromosome 9 orphons, were left out of the earlier analysis of about 620 of the donors. The only immune exposure information available for the cohort was CMV serostatus. Sequencing depth was assumed to be roughly uniform across donors in the presence/absence analyses, though that assumption may not hold. An earlier analysis of 587 of the donors showed that most TCR beta V segments appeared in productive rearrangements either about 90% or about 30% of the time, which broadly matched IMGT annotations. A few of the identified cytomegalovirus-associated TCR beta chains were confirmed in vitro to be specific for cytomegalovirus antigens. Correlated functional status among segregating V segments might be attributable to linkage disequilibrium, but an unknown experimental factor could not be ruled out. Compared with the approximately 700-donor mean, donors in an Asian-associated ancestry cluster had fewer N-insertions in productive TCRs, according to a later genetic analysis. Because some donors lacked HLA typing at each locus, the association tests relied only on the typed subset. Most CMV-associated TCR beta chains appeared to be HLA-restricted in a later analysis, and the HLA associations seemed to be driven largely by CMV exposure. The 87-base-pair reads could not distinguish some IMGT-functional V segments, including TRBV6-2 and TRBV6-3, so those segments were excluded.

The cohort comprised around 700 healthy bone marrow donors. Cohort members were all nominally healthy when sampled, although unrecorded immune exposures were likely present. CMV serostatus was positive for 289 and negative for about 55% of the roughly 670 cohort members, and was not recorded for this donor. Every donor gave a peripheral blood sample, and the peripheral blood mononuclear cells from that sample were used for TCR beta sequencing. The Qiagen DNeasy Blood Extraction Kit was used to extract genomic DNA from the blood cell samples. There are 17 amino acids in the CDR3, from cysteine to phenylalanine inclusive. The entry retains the CDR3 DNA only, 51 bases that are in frame from base 1. CDR1 SGHDT and CDR2 YYEEEE are derived from the germline V gene. Trimming takes 4 bases off V and 2 bases off J; junction bases not matched to a gene: 10.

Sequencing was done on a sample of PBMCs. The sequence is built from TRBV5-6 and TRBJ2-3; 10 central nucleotides agree with TRBD2. This receptor was identified in a human donor in good health. The CDR3 protein: CASSLPSGSSSTDTQYF. The sequenced DNA is TGTGCCAGCAGCCTTCCTAGCGGGAGTTCCTCCACAGATACGCAGTATTTT. Where the CDR3 stops, the reference TRBV5-6 and TRBJ2-3 genes take over; the full variable domain is DAGVTQSPTHLIKTRGQQVTLRCSPKSGHDTVSWYQQALGQGPQFIFQYYEEEERQRGNFPDRFSGHQFPNYSSELNVNALLLGDSALYLCASSLPSGSSSTDTQYFGPGTRLTVL.